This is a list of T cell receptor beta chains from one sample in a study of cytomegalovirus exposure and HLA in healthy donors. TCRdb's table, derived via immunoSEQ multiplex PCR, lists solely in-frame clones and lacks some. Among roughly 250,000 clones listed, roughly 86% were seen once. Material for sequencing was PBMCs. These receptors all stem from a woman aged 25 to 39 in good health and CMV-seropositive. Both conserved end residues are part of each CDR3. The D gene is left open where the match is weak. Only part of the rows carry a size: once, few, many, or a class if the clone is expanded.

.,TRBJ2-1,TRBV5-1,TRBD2,CASSSRPAGGEVEQFF
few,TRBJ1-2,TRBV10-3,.,CAISARDNYGYTF
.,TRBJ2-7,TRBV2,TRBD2,CASTSGSSYEQYF
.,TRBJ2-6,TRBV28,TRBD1,CASSRGGAGANVLTF
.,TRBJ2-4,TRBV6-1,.,CASSPPGVPKNIQYF
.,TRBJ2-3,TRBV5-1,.,CASSLGGVVDTQYF
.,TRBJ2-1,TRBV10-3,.,CAISESASSTYNEQFF
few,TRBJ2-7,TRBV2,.,CASYQGNEQYF
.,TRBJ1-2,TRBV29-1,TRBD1,CSVLPGQDFGYTF
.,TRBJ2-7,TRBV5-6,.,CASSLDTNYEQYF
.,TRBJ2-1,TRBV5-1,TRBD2,CASSLATSVNNEQFF
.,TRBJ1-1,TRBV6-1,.,CASRGRSNTEAFF
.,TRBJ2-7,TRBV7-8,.,CASSLARGYSYEQYF
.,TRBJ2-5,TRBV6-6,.,CASYRDQETQYF
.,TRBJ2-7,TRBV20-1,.,CSATHYEQYF
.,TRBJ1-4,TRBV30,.,CAWSLKGRANEKLFF
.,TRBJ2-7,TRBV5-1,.,CASSLDTEQYF
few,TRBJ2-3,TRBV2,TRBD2,CASSVTSGSDTQYF
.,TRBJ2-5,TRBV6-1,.,CASSDRRGSETQYF
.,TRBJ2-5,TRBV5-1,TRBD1,CASSLRAGGLQETQYF
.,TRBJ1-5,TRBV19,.,CASNARGNRLHSNQPQHF
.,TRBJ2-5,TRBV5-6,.,CASSLKYGQGETQYF
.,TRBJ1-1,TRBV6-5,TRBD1,CASSGRQGSTEAFF
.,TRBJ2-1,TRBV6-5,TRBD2,CASSRTSGYNEQFF
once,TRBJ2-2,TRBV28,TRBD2,CASSLLAGVGTGELFF
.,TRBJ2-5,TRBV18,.,CASSPQNQQETQYF
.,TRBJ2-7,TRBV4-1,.,CASSRQGGDEQYF
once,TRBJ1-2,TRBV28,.,CAILTRRGDGYTF
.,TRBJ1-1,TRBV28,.,CASSYRTALLNTEAFF
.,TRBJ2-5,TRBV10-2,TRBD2,CASRVGLAGVETQYF
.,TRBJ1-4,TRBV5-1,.,CASKPGGAANEKLFF
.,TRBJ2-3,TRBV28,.,CASSLSTYTDTQYF
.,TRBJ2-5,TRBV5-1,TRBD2,CASSGDSGRARETQYF
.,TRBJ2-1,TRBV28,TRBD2,CASSGLANVREQFF
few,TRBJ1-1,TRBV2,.,CASSQGTEAFF
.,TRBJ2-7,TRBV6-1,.,CASTPSRVDAYEQYF
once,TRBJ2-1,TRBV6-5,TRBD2,CASSPLAGGRNEQFF
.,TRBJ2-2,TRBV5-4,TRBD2,CASSSGTSITGELFF
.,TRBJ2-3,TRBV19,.,CASSRRGAGTSTDTQYF
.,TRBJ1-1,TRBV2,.,CASRDQGTNTEAFF
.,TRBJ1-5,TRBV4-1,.,CASSQDQGSNQPQHF
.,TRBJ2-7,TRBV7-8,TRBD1,CASSIPGQGAWEQYF
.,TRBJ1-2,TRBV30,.,CAWKLGGYTF
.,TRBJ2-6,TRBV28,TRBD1,CASRGQDNSGANVLTF
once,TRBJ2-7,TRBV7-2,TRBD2,CASSLKVSGTHEQYF
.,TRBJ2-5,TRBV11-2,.,CASSSYRETQYF
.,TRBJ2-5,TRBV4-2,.,CASSQDGGETQYF
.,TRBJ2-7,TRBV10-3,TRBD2,CATTSGSYEQYF
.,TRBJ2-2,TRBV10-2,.,CASSVPGRQTGELFF
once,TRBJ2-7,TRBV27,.,CASSFSGASYEQYF
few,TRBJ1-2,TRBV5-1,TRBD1,CASSLGTGSANYGYTF
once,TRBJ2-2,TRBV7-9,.,CASSLLASGTGELFF